This TCR beta chain was sequenced during a study of shared clonotypes between healthy human individuals (TCRdb year 2020). Concerning the study at large: The cohort comprised two women and a few men aged 18 to 49 years. Libraries were prepared and TCR repertoires were sequenced by different laboratories using diverse techniques, in order to increase sequencing depth and limit assay-specific biases. For each donor, CD4 naive and CD4 memory were each given three plates, CD8 naive was given two plates, and CD8 memory was given one plate. Leukapheresis yielded between about 0.8 and 9.5 billion PBMCs per donor. To estimate repertoire size and how much clonotypes are shared between individuals, the study performed deep sequencing of blood TCR repertoires from a handful of healthy adults.

Using the deep immunoSEQ assay, multiplex PCR amplified TCR CDR3 regions from genomic DNA. Genomic DNA extracted from each cell subset was distributed evenly over all wells of several immunoSEQ 96-well plates, and each plate served as one replicate. For sorted subsets, each replicate PCR was loaded with approximately 190 ng genomic DNA, equivalent to 25,000 to 30,000 T cell genomes. Purified libraries were measured with a Qubit 3.0 fluorometer, size-checked on a Bioanalyzer 2100, and measured again with the KAPA Library Quantification kit. Each immunoSEQ 96-well plate was sequenced on its own single-read 150-cycle Illumina NextSeq 550 flow cell. Processing in the source paper ran as follows. The immunoSEQ output contained only junctional sequences without quality scores, so filtering could not match that applied to full-length reads. Sequences were annotated with PyIR, a Python wrapper for IgBLAST v1.9, using IMGT germline references to assign V/J genes and CDR3. Reads with weak V/J assignments (E-value above 1e-6), missing CDR3, stop codons, out-of-frame junctions, or ambiguous translated residues were removed. V3J clonotypes were defined as sequences sharing the same inferred V gene, J gene, and CDR3 amino acid sequence. To compute the percentage overlap between repertoires, the number of shared unique clonotypes was divided by the size of the smaller repertoire. Three approaches were used to assess repertoire richness: RTK rarefaction, the Chao1 estimator, and Recon v2.1 estimates of unobserved clonotypes. Generation probabilities for all TCRbeta clonotypes obtained by the gDNA method from a handful of donors were computed using OLGA. TCRdb took this table from immuneACCESS and kept in-frame rearrangements with V and J called. Such tables lack part of the clones; where checked against another copy, unresolved V genes explain under half of the gap, and the rest is unexplained. V, J and clone size are taken as reported in that table, and D and trimming were inferred from the DNA itself. Across this sample there are roughly 2.1 million clones, with about 92% seen only once. The ten largest clones add up to over 1.5% of the sample.

With respect to this clone: The specificity of this receptor is unknown. No base quality information exists; no much larger clone differs at one position.

Counted from cysteine to phenylalanine, this CDR3 has 15 amino acids. Only CDR3 DNA remains: 45 bases, in frame from the first base. Taken from the germline V gene, the CDR1 and CDR2 loops are MNHNS and SASEGT. Germline trimming amounts to 3 bases on V and 1 base on J, with 0 as the count of junction bases outside the gene matches. The research as a whole found: Based on pairwise subsampling, the degree of clonotype sharing among donors was expected to be affected by sequencing depth. The small number of donors limited the genetic and exposure-history diversity represented. Compared with non-shared clonotypes, the clonotypes found in all four sorted-subset donors had higher generation probabilities. Sharing across a handful of donors was observed for about 5% of naive CD4, over 3% of naive CD8, roughly 2.3% of memory CD4, and about 0.38% of memory CD8 clonotypes. Even with the large sequencing depth, rarefaction of the sorted-subset datasets indicated that sequencing was incomplete. Estimated clonotype richness was generally larger for naive than for memory subsets. Only blood was sampled, and tissue TCR repertoires likely differ from those in blood.

CD8 naive samples were CD45RO-negative cells positively selected for CCR7, giving a CD45RA+CCR7+ population that excluded TemRA cells. Donors were healthy HIV-negative adults with no recently reported acute infections or vaccinations. All donors were Caucasian adults living in Nashville, Tennessee, USA. Blood was obtained by leukapheresis, after which PBMCs were separated by Ficoll-Histopaque density gradient centrifugation and cryopreserved in liquid nitrogen vapor phase. Purity and quantity of every magnetically sorted T cell population were checked by analytical flow cytometry. From each sorted fraction, genomic DNA was isolated and quantified by UV absorbance on a Nanodrop 2000c.

Source material: naive CD8+ T cells from PBMCs. In the paper's terms, the cell subset or site label means: CD45RA+CCR7+. This TCR was recovered from a man aged 18 to 29 in good health. Some clones in this sample may be carry-over from other donors' samples. In this chain, TRBV6-1 is recombined with TRBJ2-1; TRBD2 agrees with 10 junctional bases. For the CDR3, the sequence is CASSDSGRSYNEQFF. The nucleotide sequence is given as TGTGCCAGCAGTGATAGCGGGAGGTCCTACAATGAGCAGTTCTTC.